This TCR beta chain stems from a study of brain T cells in children with intractable seizures. Study-wide results and limits: Viral specificity was inferred only from CDR3 similarity; HCMV serostatus was unknown. Absence of clones before surgery may stem from lower sequencing depth.

Sequencing was performed with immunoSEQ multiplex PCR; in TCRdb, only in-frame clones are kept and a portion is missing. The sample shows 80,000 or so clones, about 90% of them seen only once. This CDR3 contains 16 residues. CDR1 is LNHDA and CDR2 is SQIVND in the germline V gene (reference sequence). Trimming cost V 0 bases and J 5 bases, with 14 bases left between them. Worth noting for this clone: Its antigen remains unknown.

Sequencing was limited to surgery cases with top T cell transcript signatures in brain tissue. Patients received at least one anti-epileptic drug before surgery. The chain joins TRBV19 to TRBJ1-5; D perhaps matches TRBD1 (6 bases). This specimen consisted of peripheral blood, obtained at surgery. This receptor was taken from a girl aged 2-10 years with Rasmussen encephalitis and intractable seizures. The CDR3 region is CASSIDHRKGDQPQHF. Here the CDR3 DNA reads TGTGCCAGTAGTATAGATCATAGAAAGGGGGATCAGCCCCAGCATTTT.